These 28 T cell receptor beta chains originate from one sample sequenced in a study of T-cell reconstitution after alpha-beta-depleted transplantation in children listed by TCRdb under 2016. Library creation used PCR. The data were produced on an Illumina HiSeq 2500. TCR libraries were prepared with molecular barcoding, using unique molecular identifiers to normalize TCRbeta repertoire quantification. Through fastp at Q25 and MiXCR, TCRdb rebuilt clones from the public reads, retaining in-frame beta chains. One record per CDR3 amino acid sequence lists the most common genes and DNA. The sample table records about 690,000 distinct CDR3 sequences; around 16% of these occur just once. Approximately 1% of the sample is in the top ten clones. The material was PBMCs from the stem cell graft donor, obtained from the stem cell graft. The source is a human donor who donated a stem cell graft to a child with acute myeloid leukemia.

This clonotype was observed a few times. This chain connects TRBV5-1 to TRBJ1-6; perhaps TRBD1 as D (5 bases). Trimming shortened V by 2 bases and J by 2 bases, and 8 bases separated the two germline ends. Germline CDR1 SGHRS, CDR2 YFSETQ. CDR3 size: 15 residues. The CDR3 DNA is TGCGCCAGCAGCTTCGTGGGACCCTATAATTCACCCCTCCACTTT. Its protein product is CASSFVGPYNSPLHF.

This clonotype has a handful of counts. This chain connects TRBV21-1 to TRBJ2-7; the table's D call TRBD1 went unverified against the DNA. TRBV21-1 represents a pseudogene. The CDR3 contains 9 residues. The CDR3 DNA is TGTGCCAGCATTTCGGGACGGTACGTC. The encoded protein is CASISGRYV.

This clonotype was observed a few times. The gene calls are TRBV5-1 and TRBJ1-4; the match to TRBD1 covers 9 bases. The CDR3 extends over 15 amino acids. J lost 7 bases, V lost 0 bases, and 4 bases had no gene match. Germline V gene data show CDR1 as SGHRS and CDR2 as YFSETQ. The CDR3 DNA follows: TGCGCCAGCAGCTTGGGGGACAGGGCGAGTGAAAAACTGTTTTTT. Its protein product is CASSLGDRASEKLFF. The full variable domain, completed using reference TRBV5-1 and TRBJ1-4, is KAGVTQTPRYLIKTRGQQVTLSCSPISGHRSVSWYQQTPGQGLQFLFEYFSETQRNKGNFPGRFSGRQFSNSRSEMNVSTLELGDSALYLCASSLGDRASEKLFFGSGTQLSVL.

This clonotype occurred a few times. The chain is built from TRBV11-2 and TRBJ2-2; weak D call: TRBD2 (5 bases). The CDR3 spans 16 residues. CDR1 is SGHAT and CDR2 is FQNNGV in the germline V gene. V was trimmed by 5 bases and J by 3 bases, leaving 16 bases between them. The CDR3 spells CASSPPRVAHTGELFF. As DNA, the CDR3 is TGTGCCAGCAGCCCCCCCAGAGTAGCGCACACCGGGGAGCTGTTTTTT.

V usage is TRBV10-2 and J usage is TRBJ1-3, with D tentatively TRBD1 (5 bases). The V end lost 6 bases, the J end lost 0 bases, and 6 bases lay between the germline ends. Germline lookup yields CDR1 WSHSY and CDR2 SAAADI. The CDR3 has 13 amino acids. The CDR3 region is CASRGVSGNTIYF. The CDR3 DNA reads TGCGCCAGCAGGGGGGTCTCTGGAAACACCATATATTTT.

This clonotype was seen more than once but under ten times. V and J are TRBV15 and TRBJ2-3, with 7 bases matching TRBD2. The junction had 3 bases not matched to a gene; V was cut back by 3 bases and J by 3 bases. The CDR3 spans 14 residues. Germline V gene data show CDR1 as LNHNV and CDR2 as YYDKDF (reference sequence). The CDR3 sequence is CATSSYGGTDTQYF. CDR3 coding DNA: TGTGCCACCAGCAGCTACGGGGGGACAGATACGCAGTATTTT.

This clonotype has more than one count but fewer than ten. The CDR3 sequence: CASIPRGGALETQYF. The CDR3 nucleotides read TGTGCCAGCATCCCCAGGGGGGGGGCCTTGGAGACCCAGTACTTC. The chain joins TRBV7-8 to TRBJ2-5; D could derive from TRBD1 or TRBD2 (7 bases each). Trimming took 7 bases from V and 5 from J, leaving 20 bases between them. Germline loops: CDR1 SGHVS, CDR2 FQNEAQ. This CDR3 comprises 15 residues.

This clonotype was picked up a small number of times. The rearrangement uses TRBV7-2 and TRBJ1-1; 8 bases line up with TRBD1. V lost 5 bases, J lost 4 bases, and 9 bases stayed unmatched. Germline lookup yields CDR1 SGHTA and CDR2 FQGNSA. The CDR3 is made up of 15 amino acids. CDR3 residues: CASSLLQGGPTEAFF. CDR3 DNA: TGTGCCAGCAGCCTCCTACAGGGGGGACCCACTGAAGCTTTCTTT.

V usage is TRBV7-8 and J usage is TRBJ1-1; the D gene is possibly TRBD1 (5 bases). Looked up from germline, CDR1 is SGHVS and CDR2 is FQNEAQ. This CDR3 has 14 amino acids. The V and J ends lost 8 bases and 1 base respectively, with 14 bases between them. The CDR3 coding sequence is TGTGCCAGCCGATCGGGGCGGTCGAACACTGAAGCTTTCTTT. As protein: CASRSGRSNTEAFF.

The chain has TRBV12-3 or TRBV12-4 and TRBJ2-2; no clear D gene. The CDR3 loop spans 13 amino acids. V dropped 5 bases and J dropped 7 bases, with 11 bases sitting between them. The CDR3 protein is CASSDPWGGELFF. CDR3 in DNA: TGTGCCAGCAGTGATCCTTGGGGCGGGGAGCTGTTTTTT.

This clonotype was seen ten or more times. The rearrangement uses TRBV5-1 and TRBJ2-3, with a possible D match to TRBD2 (5 bases). The CDR3 is made up of 13 amino acids. Germline V gene sequence: CDR1 SGHRS, CDR2 YFSETQ. V lost 3 bases and J 6 bases, leaving 11 bases between the germline ends. CDR3 DNA sequence: TGCGCCAGCAGCTCGAGGACTTCGGATACGCAGTATTTT. Protein sequence: CASSSRTSDTQYF.

This clonotype has a handful of counts. This rearrangement joins TRBV28 to TRBJ2-5, with a tentative D call TRBD2 (5 bases). CDR1 MDHEN and CDR2 SYDVKM come from the germline V gene. The CDR3 loop spans 15 amino acids. V was trimmed by 3 bases and J by 3 bases, leaving 14 bases between them. CDR3 loop: CASSFLLGREETQYF. In nucleotides, the CDR3 is TGTGCCAGCAGTTTCTTACTAGGCCGTGAAGAGACCCAGTACTTC. Looking up the rest from reference TRBV28 and TRBJ2-5 gives the full variable domain: DVKVTQSSRYLVKRTGEKVFLECVQDMDHENMFWYRQDPGLGLRLIYFSYDVKMKEKGDIPEGYSVSREKKERFSLILESASTNQTSMYLCASSFLLGREETQYFGPGTRLLVL.

V gene TRBV27 combines with J gene TRBJ2-2; D is ambiguous. V lost 8 bases and J 6 bases, leaving 13 bases between the germline ends. There are 13 residues in the CDR3. CDR1 and CDR2 from the germline V gene are MNHEY and SMNVEV (reference sequence). The DNA of the CDR3 is TGTGCCAGCGGGCGGCGAAATCCCGGGGAGCTGTTTTTT. The encoded protein is CASGRRNPGELFF.

This chain connects TRBV20-1 to TRBJ1-1; no clear D gene. V lost 1 base, J lost 5 bases, and 11 bases lay in between. This CDR3 region has 13 residues. From germline, CDR1 is DFQATT and CDR2 SNEGSKA (reference sequence). The DNA of the CDR3 is TGCAGTGCTAGAGGAGGGATCGGAACTGAAGCTTTCTTT. It yields the protein CSARGGIGTEAFF.

This chain uses TRBV12-3 or TRBV12-4 with TRBJ2-7; 7 nucleotides line up with TRBD1. The CDR3 runs 16 residues. V shed 2 bases and J 5 bases; nucleotides not matched to a gene: 12. The CDR3 loop reads CASSLYRGARVHEQYF. CDR3 in DNA: TGTGCCAGCAGTTTATACAGGGGCGCAAGAGTCCACGAGCAGTACTTC.

CDR3 nucleotides: TGTGCCAGCAGCTCGGGACTAGCGGGGGGGCCCGGCACCGGGGAGCTGTTTTTT. Translating it yields CASSSGLAGGPGTGELFF. The J gene is TRBJ2-2, the V gene TRBV9; 16 positions match TRBD2. Germline CDR1 and CDR2: SGDLS and YYNGEE. CDR3 length equals 18 residues. J lost 4 bases, V lost 4 bases, and 7 bases had no gene match.

The V call is TRBV15, the J call TRBJ1-5; the D gene is possibly TRBD1 (5 bases). Germline V gene sequence: CDR1 LNHNV, CDR2 YYDKDF (reference sequence). V lost 3 bases and J 6 bases, leaving 9 bases between the germline ends. There are 13 residues in the CDR3. Here the CDR3 DNA reads TGTGCCACCAGCAGGGACATCGGTCAGCCCCAGCATTTT. Its protein is CATSRDIGQPQHF.

To note about this clonotype: A much more abundant neighbour one base away suggests this may be a read error. The J gene is TRBJ2-7, the V gene TRBV12-3 or TRBV12-4; the D call may be TRBD1 or TRBD2 (6 bases each). Trimming pared 4 bases from V and 6 bases from J, leaving 19 bases between. CDR3 length: 15 amino acids. The CDR3 bases are TGTGCCAGCAGTTCCAGTCGGACAGCGGGTGCCGAGCAGTACTTC. Amino acid sequence: CASSSSRTAGAEQYF.

In its sample, this clonotype was seen many times. This chain uses TRBV20-1 with TRBJ2-1; 10 bases are a match to TRBD2. Unmatched junction bases numbered 4, after V lost 2 bases and J lost 3 bases. CDR1 is DFQATT and CDR2 is SNEGSKA in the germline V gene (reference sequence). The CDR3 loop spans 15 amino acids. CDR3 nucleotide sequence: TGCAGTGCTAGACCCACTAGCGGGGTCTACAATGAGCAGTTCTTC. This translates into CSARPTSGVYNEQFF.

Only a few counts were recorded for this clonotype. This chain uses TRBV9 with TRBJ2-2; D gene unclear. The V gene's germline CDR1 is SGDLS and CDR2 YYNGEE. Trimming removed 0 bases at V and 7 bases at J, with 7 bases between. CDR3 length equals 13 residues. CDR3 sequence (DNA): TGTGCCAGCAGCGTAGGACGAGGCGGGGAGCTGTTTTTT. Its translation: CASSVGRGGELFF. Based on the CDR3 plus reference TRBV9 and TRBJ2-2, the full variable domain is DSGVTQTPKHLITATGQRVTLRCSPRSGDLSVYWYQQSLDQGLQFLIQYYNGEERAKGNILERFSAQQFPDLHSELNLSSLELGDSALYFCASSVGRGGELFFGEGSRLTVL.

This clonotype has at least ten counts. The chain links TRBV20-1 to TRBJ1-5, with a tentative D call TRBD1 (6 bases). The V end was cut by 4 bases, the J end by 6 bases, with 10 bases between. Germline lookup yields CDR1 DFQATT and CDR2 SNEGSKA (reference sequence). The CDR3 runs 12 residues. The CDR3 nucleotides read TGCAGTGCTACCACAGGGATTCAGCCCCAGCATTTT. Translation gives CSATTGIQPQHF.

In its sample, this clonotype was seen a few times. The chain carries TRBV15 and TRBJ1-1; D gene uncertain. This CDR3 is 14 amino acids long. Deletions cut 1 base from V and 3 bases from J, with 9 bases between. From germline, CDR1 is LNHNV and CDR2 YYDKDF (reference sequence). CDR3 region: CATSRVNSYTEAFF. CDR3 nucleotide sequence: TGTGCCACCAGCAGAGTGAACAGTTACACTGAAGCTTTCTTT.

The chain links TRBV9 to TRBJ2-2; a weak D match, TRBD2 (5 bases). Germline V gene data show CDR1 as SGDLS and CDR2 as YYNGEE. This CDR3 region has 14 residues. Trimming left V 3 bases short and J 5 bases short, with 11 bases between. This chain's CDR3 is CASSAVPGTGELFF. The CDR3, as DNA: TGTGCCAGCAGCGCCGTCCCGGGAACCGGGGAGCTGTTTTTT. Variable domain in full (rest from reference TRBV9 and TRBJ2-2): DSGVTQTPKHLITATGQRVTLRCSPRSGDLSVYWYQQSLDQGLQFLIQYYNGEERAKGNILERFSAQQFPDLHSELNLSSLELGDSALYFCASSAVPGTGELFFGEGSRLTVL.

The table lists this clonotype with many counts. The V call is TRBV20-1, the J call TRBJ2-7; TRBD1 matches 9 bases. Trimming at V came to 4 bases and at J to 1 base, leaving 8 bases not matched to a gene. CDR3 length: 15 residues. Germline loops: CDR1 DFQATT, CDR2 SNEGSKA (reference sequence). The CDR3 here is CSAMRGQGSSYEQYF. CDR3 DNA sequence: TGCAGTGCTATGAGGGGACAGGGTAGTTCCTACGAGCAGTACTTC.

V is TRBV6-4 and J is TRBJ2-6; D not certain. The CDR3 extends over 15 amino acids. Germline values: CDR1 MRHNA, CDR2 SNTAGT. V shed 2 bases and J shed 6 bases, with 11 bases lying between them. The CDR3 DNA sequence: TGTGCCAGCAGTGACAGAAGGGCTGTGGCCAACGTCCTGACTTTC. This sequence encodes CASSDRRAVANVLTF.

This clonotype was counted between two and nine times. V usage is TRBV7-4 and J usage is TRBJ2-5; D is possibly TRBD1 or TRBD2 (5 bases each). Trimming pared 6 bases from V and 3 bases from J, leaving 17 bases between. Germline CDR1 and CDR2: SGHVT and SQSDAQ. The CDR3 totals 15 residues. The DNA for the CDR3 is TGTGCCAGCAGACCAGTAGGGGACCCCGAAGAGACCCAGTACTTC. Translation: CASRPVGDPEETQYF.

This clonotype was detected many times. V usage is TRBV12-3 or TRBV12-4 and J usage is TRBJ1-1; D perhaps matches TRBD1 (5 bases). V gave up 7 bases and J gave up 0 bases, with 12 bases separating them. This CDR3 comprises 14 residues. CDR3 sequence: CASTWGVMNTEAFF. The CDR3 nucleotides read TGTGCCAGCACTTGGGGGGTTATGAACACTGAAGCTTTCTTT.

The table lists this clonotype with many counts. V is TRBV4-2 and J is TRBJ1-2; no firm D call. From germline, CDR1 is LGHNA and CDR2 YNFKEQ. Deletions cut 3 bases from V and 0 bases from J, with 14 bases between. The CDR3 is 16 amino acids. CDR3 region: CASSQSAAHPNYGYTF. The CDR3 DNA sequence: TGTGCCAGCAGCCAGAGCGCGGCACACCCTAACTATGGCTACACCTTC.